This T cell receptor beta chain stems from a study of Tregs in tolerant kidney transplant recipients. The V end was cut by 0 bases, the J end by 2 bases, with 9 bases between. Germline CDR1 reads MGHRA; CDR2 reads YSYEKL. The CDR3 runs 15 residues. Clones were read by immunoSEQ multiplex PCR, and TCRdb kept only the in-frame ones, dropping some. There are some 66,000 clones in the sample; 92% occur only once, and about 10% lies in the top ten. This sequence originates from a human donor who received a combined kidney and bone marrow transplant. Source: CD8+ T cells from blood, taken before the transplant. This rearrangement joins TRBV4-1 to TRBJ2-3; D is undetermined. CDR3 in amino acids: CASSQELRNTDTQYF. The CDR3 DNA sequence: TGCGCCAGCAGCCAAGAACTAAGGAACACAGATACGCAGTATTTT.